The text below deals with one TCR beta chain. Its antigen remains unknown. This sample was taken from a study of cytomegalovirus exposure and HLA in healthy donors. CDR3 size: 17 residues. Per germline, CDR1 SGHRS and CDR2 YFSETQ. V was pared by 3 bases and J by 2 bases, with 8 bases of the junction left unmatched. General observations from the study: The only immune exposure information that was available was CMV serostatus. When analyzed later, the rates of TCR association showed variation by HLA locus, with DRB1 the most and HLA-C the fewest.

Primers: 60 Vbeta forward and 13 Jbeta reverse. Profiled with immunoSEQ multiplex PCR; TCRdb holds only in-frame clones, not every one. The sample lists under 250,000 clones, about 78% occurring once. Whereas donors were nominally healthy upon sampling, unrecorded immune exposures were probable. The sequencing sample was made of PBMCs. V and J are TRBV5-1 and TRBJ1-1, with 12 bases fitting TRBD1. This clonotype was sampled from a woman younger than 45 in good health and CMV-seronegative. The chain's CDR3 is CASSWGTGGRINTEAFF. CDR3 DNA sequence: TGCGCCAGCAGCTGGGGGACAGGGGGCCGGATTAACACTGAAGCTTTCTTT.